This T cell receptor (beta chain) was documented in a study of T cells after somatic rescue of genetic block. The V end was cut by 10 bases, the J end by 3 bases, with 13 bases between. CDR1 and CDR2 from the germline V gene are LNHDA and SQIVND (reference sequence). The CDR3 runs 12 residues. The table came from immunoSEQ multiplex PCR; TCRdb's copy has only in-frame clones and leaves some out. Of approximately 14,000 clones in the sample, just over 70% were seen once. Sequenced material: peripheral blood mononuclear cells (PBMCs). The source is a boy younger than 18. V and J are TRBV19 and TRBJ2-7, with D perhaps TRBD1 (6 bases). The CDR3: CATRDMNYEQYF. The CDR3 DNA is TGTGCCACAAGGGACATGAACTACGAGCAGTACTTC.